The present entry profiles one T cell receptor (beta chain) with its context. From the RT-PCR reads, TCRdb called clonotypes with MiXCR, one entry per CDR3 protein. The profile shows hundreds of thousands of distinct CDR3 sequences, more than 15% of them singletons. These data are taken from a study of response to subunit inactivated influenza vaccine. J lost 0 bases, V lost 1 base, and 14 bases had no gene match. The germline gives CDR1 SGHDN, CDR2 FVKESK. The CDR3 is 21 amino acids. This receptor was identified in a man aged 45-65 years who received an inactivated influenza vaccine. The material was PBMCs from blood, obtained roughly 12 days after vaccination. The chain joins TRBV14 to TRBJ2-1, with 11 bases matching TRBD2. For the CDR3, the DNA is TGTGCCAGCAGCCAAGCCCAGCCTAGCGGGAGGATCCCTAACTCCTACAATGAGCAGTTCTTC. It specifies CASSQAQPSGRIPNSYNEQFF.